This T cell receptor beta chain is from a study of blood T cell repertoires in COVID-19. The overall study: Acute-phase and convalescent COVID-19 samples originated in the United States, Italy and Spain. PBMCs, B-cell-depleted T cells, or T cells were the source of the cDNA or gDNA that made up the material.

Living in roughly 23 US areas, the participants were between roughly 18 and 95 years of age. Clinical history reported by participants formed the basis on which cohorts were assigned. Method: immunoSEQ multiplex PCR; TCRdb's copy keeps in-frame clones and lacks some. The table records more than 450,000 clones, roughly 87% of them present only once. Germline V lookup: CDR1 SNHLY, CDR2 FYNNEI. Trimming left V 7 bases short and J 9 bases short, with 16 bases between. This CDR3 spans 13 amino acids. This chain links TRBV2 with TRBJ2-1, with a tentative D call TRBD2 (6 bases). This sequence was found in a woman between 18 and 29 years old who had recovered from COVID-19. Source material: PBMCs or T cells enriched from blood (not recorded which). The CDR3 protein is CASTASSAGEQFF. CDR3 DNA sequence: TGTGCCAGCACCGCCTCTAGCGCAGGTGAGCAGTTCTTC.